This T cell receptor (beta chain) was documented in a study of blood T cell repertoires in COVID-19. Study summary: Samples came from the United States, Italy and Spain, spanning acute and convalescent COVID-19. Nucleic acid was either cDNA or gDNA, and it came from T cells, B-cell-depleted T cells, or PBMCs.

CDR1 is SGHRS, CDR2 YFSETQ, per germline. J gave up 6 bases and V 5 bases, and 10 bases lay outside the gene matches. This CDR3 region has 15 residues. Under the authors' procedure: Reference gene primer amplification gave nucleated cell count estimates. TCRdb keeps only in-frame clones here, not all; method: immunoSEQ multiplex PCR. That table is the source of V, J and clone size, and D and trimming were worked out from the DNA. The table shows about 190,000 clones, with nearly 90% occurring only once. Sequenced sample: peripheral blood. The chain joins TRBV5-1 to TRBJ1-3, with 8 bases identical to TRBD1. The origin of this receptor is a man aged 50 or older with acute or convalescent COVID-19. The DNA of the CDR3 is TGCGCCAGCAGTTTCGGGACAGGCGGCTTAAACACCATATATTTT. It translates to CASSFGTGGLNTIYF.